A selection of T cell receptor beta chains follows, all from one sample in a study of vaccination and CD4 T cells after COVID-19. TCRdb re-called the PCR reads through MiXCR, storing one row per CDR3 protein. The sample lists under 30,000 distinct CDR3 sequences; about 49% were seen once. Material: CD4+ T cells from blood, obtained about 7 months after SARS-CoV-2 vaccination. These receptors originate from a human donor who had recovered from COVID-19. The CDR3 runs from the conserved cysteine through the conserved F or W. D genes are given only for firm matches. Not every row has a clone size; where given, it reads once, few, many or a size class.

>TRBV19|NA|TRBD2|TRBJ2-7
TGTGCCAGTAGTCCTAGCGGCTACGAGCAGTACTTC
CASSPSGYEQYF
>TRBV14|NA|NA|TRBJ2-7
TGTGCCAGCAGGCAGTCCGTCTACGAGCAGTACTTC
CASRQSVYEQYF
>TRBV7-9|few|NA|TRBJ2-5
TGTGCCAGCAGCTTAGGATGGCGGGACGGGGAAGAGACCCAGTACTTC
CASSLGWRDGEETQYF
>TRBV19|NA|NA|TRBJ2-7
TGTGCCAGTAGTATAGCAGTGAGCCGCGAGCAGTACTTC
CASSIAVSREQYF
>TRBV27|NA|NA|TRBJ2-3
TGTGCCAGCAGTTTATCGGTGGGACCAGATACGCAGTATTTT
CASSLSVGPDTQYF
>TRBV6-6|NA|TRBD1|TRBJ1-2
TGTGCCAGCAGGGGGGGACAGGGGGCTGGGGGCTACACCTTC
CASRGGQGAGGYTF
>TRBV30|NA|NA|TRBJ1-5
TGTGCCTGGAGCGTGGACAGCCTCAATCAGCCCCAGCATTTT
CAWSVDSLNQPQHF
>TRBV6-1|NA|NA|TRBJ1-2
TGTGCCAGCAGTGACCTAGCTAACTATGGCTACACCTTC
CASSDLANYGYTF
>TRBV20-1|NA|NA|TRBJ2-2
TGCAGCTGCACTACCCACACCGGGGAGCTGTTTTTT
CSCTTHTGELFF
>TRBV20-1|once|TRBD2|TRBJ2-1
TGCAGTGCTAGAGGGACTAGCGCTTACAATGAGCAGTTCTTC
CSARGTSAYNEQFF
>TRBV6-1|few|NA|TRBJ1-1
TGTGCCAGCAGTCAATCCCGGAGGGGCTACACTGAAGCTTTCTTT
CASSQSRRGYTEAFF
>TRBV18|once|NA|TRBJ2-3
TGTGCCAGCTCACACCAGGGCGCTAGCACAGATACGCAGTATTTT
CASSHQGASTDTQYF
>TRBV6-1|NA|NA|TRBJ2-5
TGTGCCAGCAGTCGCGGGACAGAACAAGAGACCCAGTACTTC
CASSRGTEQETQYF
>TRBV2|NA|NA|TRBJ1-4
TGTGCCAGCAGTGACGTGGGGAATCATGGTGAAAAACTGTTTTTT
CASSDVGNHGEKLFF
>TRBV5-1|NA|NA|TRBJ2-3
TGCGCCAGCAGCTTCTTGGGCCTCAACACAGATACGCAGTATTTT
CASSFLGLNTDTQYF
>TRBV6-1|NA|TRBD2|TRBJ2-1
TGTGCCAGCAGTGAATTAGCGGGAGATTGGGGAGAGCAGTTCTTC
CASSELAGDWGEQFF
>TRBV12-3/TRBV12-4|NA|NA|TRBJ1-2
TGTGCCAGCAGTCCCGCCGGCGTGAGTGGCTACACCTTC
CASSPAGVSGYTF
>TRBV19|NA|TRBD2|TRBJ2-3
TGTGCCAGTAGTATCACTAGCGGGAGGGTGGATACGCAGTATTTT
CASSITSGRVDTQYF
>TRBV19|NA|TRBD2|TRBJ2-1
TGTGCCAGTAGTACTATAGCGGGAGAGCAGTTCTTC
CASSTIAGEQFF
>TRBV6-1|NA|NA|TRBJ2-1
TGTGCCACCACAATTAACGTGGGGACGGCCTCCTACAATGAGCAGTTCTTC
CATTINVGTASYNEQFF
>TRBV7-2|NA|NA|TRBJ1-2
TGTGCCAGCAGCCCCTACCCCACCCCAGATGGCTACACCTTC
CASSPYPTPDGYTF
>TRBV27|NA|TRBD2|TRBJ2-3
TGTGCCAGCAGTTTATCGGGGTGGACTAGCGGGAGGTCAGATACGCAGTATTTT
CASSLSGWTSGRSDTQYF
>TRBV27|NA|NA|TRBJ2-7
TGTGCCAGCAGTTTATTCTCCTACGAGCAGTACTTC
CASSLFSYEQYF
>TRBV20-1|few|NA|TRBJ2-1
TGCAGTGCTAACGATGGCGGGCAGGGCCGCAATGAGCAGTTCTTC
CSANDGGQGRNEQFF
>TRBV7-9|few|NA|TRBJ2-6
TGTGCCAGCAGCTTTACAGGCAGCCATTCCTCTGGGGCCAACGTCCTGACTTTC
CASSFTGSHSSGANVLTF
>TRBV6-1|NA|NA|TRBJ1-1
TGTGCCAGCAGTGAAGAAACGACAGTCCAGGAAGCTTTCTTT
CASSEETTVQEAFF
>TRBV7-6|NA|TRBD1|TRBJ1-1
TGTGCCAGCAGATCGACAGGGGGAGGCACTGAAGCTTTCTTT
CASRSTGGGTEAFF
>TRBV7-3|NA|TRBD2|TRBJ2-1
TGTGCCAGCAGCCATAACTCGGCGGGAGTTGCCAATGAGCAGTTCTTC
CASSHNSAGVANEQFF
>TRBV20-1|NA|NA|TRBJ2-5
TGCAGTGCTAGGTGGCCTCCAAGGGAGACCCAGTACTTC
CSARWPPRETQYF
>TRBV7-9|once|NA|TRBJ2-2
TGTGCCAGCAGAAAACCGGGGCCGAACACCGGGGAGCTGTTTTTT
CASRKPGPNTGELFF
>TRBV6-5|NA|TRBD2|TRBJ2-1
TGTGCCAGCAGTTACCTTAGCGGGAGGGCCTGGAATGAGCAGTTCTTC
CASSYLSGRAWNEQFF
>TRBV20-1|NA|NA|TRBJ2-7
TGCAGTGCTAGAAAGGGGGGGGACTCCTACGAGCAGTACTTC
CSARKGGDSYEQYF
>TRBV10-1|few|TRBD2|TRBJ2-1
TGCGCCAGCAGTGAGTCTTGGACTAGCGTAGGGGTCTCCTACAATGAGCAGTTCTTC
CASSESWTSVGVSYNEQFF
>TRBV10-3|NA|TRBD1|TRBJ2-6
TGTGCCATCAGTGCGTCCGACAGGGCTGGGGCCAACGTCCTGACTTTC
CAISASDRAGANVLTF
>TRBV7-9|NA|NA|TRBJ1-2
TGTGCCAGCAGCTTAACCAGCAGGGAAGATGGCTACACCTTC
CASSLTSREDGYTF
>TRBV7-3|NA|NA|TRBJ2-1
TGTGCCAGCAGCTTCGGGGTGAACAATGAGCAGTTCTTC
CASSFGVNNEQFF
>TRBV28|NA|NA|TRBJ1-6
TGTGCCAGCATCCTGGGAGGGGGGGCTTCACCCCTCCACTTT
CASILGGGASPLHF